This paragraph covers one TCR beta chain sequence. Its specificity is unknown. This sample is drawn from a study of OX40 agonist ivuxolimab in advanced cancers. For the study at large: With a range of about 23 to 90, age averaged about 59 years, and 65% to 90% were male. Whole-study results and caveats: Relative to CD4+ cells, CD8+ T cells on average had more expanded clones. At doses 0.1 to 3.0 mg/kg, CD4+ and CD8+ clones expanded. Compared with others, partial responders at 0.1-3.0 mg/kg displayed clonal expansion among the lowest.

Only in-frame clones appear in the TCRdb table, and some are missing; sequencing was by immunoSEQ multiplex PCR. This sample yields 52,000 or so clones, of which roughly 87% are seen a single time; roughly 10% belongs to the top ten. CDR1 is SGHTA and CDR2 is FQGNSA in the germline V gene. V lost 5 bases, J lost 4 bases, and 4 bases stayed unmatched. This CDR3 is built from 13 residues. The V gene is TRBV7-2, the J gene TRBJ1-1, with 7 nucleotides matching TRBD1. The material sequenced was CD4+ or CD8+ T cells sorted from blood, taken in a trial of the OX40 agonist ivuxolimab. This receptor was identified in an adult with an advanced solid tumor such as melanoma, head and neck, liver or kidney cancer. This chain's CDR3 is CASSVRGGTEAFF. In DNA, the CDR3 is TGTGCCAGCAGCGTCAGGGGGGGCACTGAAGCTTTCTTT. Based on the CDR3 plus reference TRBV7-2 and TRBJ1-1, the full variable domain is GAGVSQSPSNKVTEKGKDVELRCDPISGHTALYWYRQSLGQGLEFLIYFQGNSAPDKSGLPSDRFSAERTGGSVSTLTIQRTQQEDSAVYLCASSVRGGTEAFFGQGTRLTVV.